Each of the 6 T cell receptor beta chains below was sequenced from the same sample in a study of T cells in Graves' hyperthyroidism and ophthalmopathy. Researchers amplified the TCR beta CDR3 regions from RNA transcripts. When the TCR CDR3 underwent first-round RT-PCR, the HTBI primer set was used. TCRdb redid the calling of the multiplex PCR reads with MiXCR, one entry per CDR3 protein. The repertoire has approximately 690,000 distinct CDR3 sequences, less than 25% of them found once; the top ten carry around a third. Sequencing used blood. These receptors originate from a man aged 30 to 39 with Graves' ophthalmopathy.

Only a few counts were recorded for this clonotype. The chain has TRBV20-1 and TRBJ2-5; a weak D match, TRBD2 (5 bases). CDR3 length: 14 amino acids. CDR1 DFQATT and CDR2 SNEGSKA come from the germline V gene (reference sequence). V was clipped by 0 bases and J by 5 bases, with 13 bases between them. The CDR3 DNA reads TGCAGTGCTAGAGATATCGCGGGTGGTGAGACCCAGTACTTC. Translating gives CSARDIAGGETQYF.

This clonotype was detected many times. This sequence joins TRBV30 and TRBJ1-6; 8 bases align to TRBD1. J gave up 5 bases and V 3 bases, and 0 bases lay outside the gene matches. CDR1 and CDR2 (germline): GTSNPN, SVGIG (reference sequence). The CDR3 runs to 13 residues. CDR3 sequence reads: CAWRTGDNSPLHF. The CDR3 nucleotides are TGTGCCTGGAGGACAGGGGATAATTCACCCCTCCACTTT.

The chain recombines TRBV19 with TRBJ2-1; possibly TRBD1 for D (6 bases). With 7 bases removed from V and 0 bases from J, the gap between germline ends came to 13 bases. Germline V lookup: CDR1 LNHDA, CDR2 SQIVND (reference sequence). The CDR3 contains 15 residues. This chain's CDR3 is CASTSLDSSYNEQFF. CDR3 sequence (DNA): TGTGCCAGTACCTCCTTGGACAGCTCCTACAATGAGCAGTTCTTC.

This clonotype has ten or more counts. This rearrangement joins TRBV18 to TRBJ2-7; 7 bases map to TRBD1. The ends lost 5 bases at V and 2 bases at J; junction bases unmatched: 6. The CDR3 length is 14 residues. The germline CDR1 and CDR2 sequences are KGHSH and LQKENI. The CDR3 sequence is CASSERGQAYEQYF. The CDR3 DNA reads TGTGCCAGCTCAGAGAGAGGACAGGCCTACGAGCAGTACTTC.

This clonotype was detected ten times or more. V usage is TRBV9 and J usage is TRBJ2-5, with 7 nucleotides matching TRBD1. Germline values: CDR1 SGDLS, CDR2 YYNGEE. With V trimmed by 3 bases and J by 0 bases, 5 bases remained unmatched. This CDR3 has 15 amino acids. DNA of the CDR3: TGTGCCAGCAGCGCCGGACAGGCCGACCAAGAGACCCAGTACTTC. Its translation: CASSAGQADQETQYF.

This clonotype has more than one count but fewer than ten. For the CDR3, the DNA is TGTGCCAGCAGTCAGTTAGCGGGACGGTCCTACAATGAGCAGTTCTTC. Protein: CASSQLAGRSYNEQFF. J is TRBJ2-1 and V is TRBV28, with 8 positions matching TRBD2. With 5 bases clipped from V and 1 base from J, the junction kept 7 bases outside the gene matches. Germline V gives CDR1 MDHEN, CDR2 SYDVKM. The CDR3 sequence is 16 residues long.